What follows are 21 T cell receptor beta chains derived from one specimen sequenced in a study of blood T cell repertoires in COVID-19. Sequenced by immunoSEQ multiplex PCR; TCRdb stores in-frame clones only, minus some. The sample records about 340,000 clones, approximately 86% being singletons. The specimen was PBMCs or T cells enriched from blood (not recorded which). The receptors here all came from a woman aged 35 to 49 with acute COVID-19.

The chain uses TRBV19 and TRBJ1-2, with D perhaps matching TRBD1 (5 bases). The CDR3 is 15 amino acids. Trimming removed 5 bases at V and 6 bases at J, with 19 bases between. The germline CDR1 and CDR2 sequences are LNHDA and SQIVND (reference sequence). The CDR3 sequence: CASSARDGGVDGYTF. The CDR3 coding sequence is TGTGCCAGTAGTGCAAGGGACGGAGGGGTGGATGGCTACACCTTC.

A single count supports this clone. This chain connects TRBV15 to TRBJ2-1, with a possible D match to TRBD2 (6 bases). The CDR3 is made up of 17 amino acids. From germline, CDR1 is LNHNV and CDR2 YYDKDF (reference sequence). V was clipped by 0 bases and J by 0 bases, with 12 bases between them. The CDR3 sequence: CATSRDWGESSYNEQFF. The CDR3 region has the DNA TGTGCCACCAGCAGAGATTGGGGGGAAAGCTCCTACAATGAGCAGTTCTTC.

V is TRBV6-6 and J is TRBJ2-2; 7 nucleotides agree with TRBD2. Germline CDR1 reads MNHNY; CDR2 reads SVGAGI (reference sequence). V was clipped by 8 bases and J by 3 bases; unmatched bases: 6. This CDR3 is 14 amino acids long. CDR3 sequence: CASGAAGDTGELFF. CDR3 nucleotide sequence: TGTGCCAGCGGGGCCGCGGGGGACACCGGGGAGCTGTTTTTT.

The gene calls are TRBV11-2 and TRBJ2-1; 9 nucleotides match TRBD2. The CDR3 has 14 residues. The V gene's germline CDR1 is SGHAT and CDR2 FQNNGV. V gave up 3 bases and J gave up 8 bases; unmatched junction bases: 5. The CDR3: CASSFSGGGDEQFF. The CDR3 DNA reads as TGTGCCAGCAGCTTTTCGGGCGGGGGGGATGAGCAGTTCTTC.

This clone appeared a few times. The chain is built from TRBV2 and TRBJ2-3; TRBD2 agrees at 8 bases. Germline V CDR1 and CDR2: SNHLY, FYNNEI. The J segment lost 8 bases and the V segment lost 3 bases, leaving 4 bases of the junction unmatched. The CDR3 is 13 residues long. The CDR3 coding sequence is TGTGCCAGCAGTGACCGACGGGGGGGTACGCAGTATTTT. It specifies CASSDRRGGTQYF.

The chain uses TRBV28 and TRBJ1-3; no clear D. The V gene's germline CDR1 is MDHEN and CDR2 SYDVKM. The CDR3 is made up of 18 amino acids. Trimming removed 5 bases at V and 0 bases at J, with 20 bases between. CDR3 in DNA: TGTGCCAGCAGTGAAGCCGGGAGAGGCCTTATCTCTGGAAACACCATATATTTT. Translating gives CASSEAGRGLISGNTIYF.

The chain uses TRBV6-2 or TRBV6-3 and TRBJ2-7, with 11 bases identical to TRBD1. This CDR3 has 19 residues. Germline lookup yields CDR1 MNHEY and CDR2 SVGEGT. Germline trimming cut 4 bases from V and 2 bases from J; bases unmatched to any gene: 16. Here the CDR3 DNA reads TGTGCCAGCAGTTCCGAACGGGGACAGGGGGTGTCTCGCCCCTACGAGCAGTACTTC. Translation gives CASSSERGQGVSRPYEQYF.

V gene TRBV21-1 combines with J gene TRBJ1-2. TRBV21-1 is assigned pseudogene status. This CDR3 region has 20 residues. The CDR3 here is CASSKVREGRPPPRNYGYTF. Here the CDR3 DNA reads TGTGCCAGCAGCAAAGTTCGTGAGGGCAGACCGCCACCACGTAACTATGGCTACACCTTC.

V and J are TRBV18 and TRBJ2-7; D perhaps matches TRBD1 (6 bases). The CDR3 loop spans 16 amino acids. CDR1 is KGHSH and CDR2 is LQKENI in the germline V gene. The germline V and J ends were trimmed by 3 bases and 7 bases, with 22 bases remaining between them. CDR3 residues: CASSPMGRGSIAEQYF. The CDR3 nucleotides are TGTGCCAGCTCACCGATGGGCAGGGGTTCCATCGCGGAGCAGTACTTC.

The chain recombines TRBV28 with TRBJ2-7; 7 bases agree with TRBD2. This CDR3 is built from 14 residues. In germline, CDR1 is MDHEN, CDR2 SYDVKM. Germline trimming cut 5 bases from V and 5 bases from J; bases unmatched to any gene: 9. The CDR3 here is CASSIGGRENEQYF. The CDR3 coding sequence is TGTGCCAGCAGTATCGGCGGGAGAGAGAACGAGCAGTACTTC.

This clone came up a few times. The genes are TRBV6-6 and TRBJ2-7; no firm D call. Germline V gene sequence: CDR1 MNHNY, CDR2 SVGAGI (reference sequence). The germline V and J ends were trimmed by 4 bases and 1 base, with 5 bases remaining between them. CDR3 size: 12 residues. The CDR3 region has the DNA TGTGCCAGCAGTTTGAGGTCCTACGAGCAGTACTTC. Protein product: CASSLRSYEQYF.

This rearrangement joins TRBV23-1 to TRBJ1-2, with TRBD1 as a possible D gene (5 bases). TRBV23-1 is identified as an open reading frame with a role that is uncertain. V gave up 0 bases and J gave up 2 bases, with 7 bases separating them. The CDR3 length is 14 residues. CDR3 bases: TGCGCCAGCAGTCAATCGTCAGGGAACTATGGCTACACCTTC. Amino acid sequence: CASSQSSGNYGYTF.

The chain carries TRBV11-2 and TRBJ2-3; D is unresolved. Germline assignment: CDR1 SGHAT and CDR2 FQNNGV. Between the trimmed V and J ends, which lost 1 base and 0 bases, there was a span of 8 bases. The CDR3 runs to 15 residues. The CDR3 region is CASSLVHQSTDTQYF. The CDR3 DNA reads TGTGCCAGCAGCTTAGTTCACCAGAGCACAGATACGCAGTATTTT.

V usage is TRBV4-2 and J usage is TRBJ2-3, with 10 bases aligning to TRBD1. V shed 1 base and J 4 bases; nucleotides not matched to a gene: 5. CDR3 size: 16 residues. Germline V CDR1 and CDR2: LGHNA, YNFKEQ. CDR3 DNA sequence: TGTGCCAGCAGCCAAGGGACAGGGGGGGTTGCAGATACGCAGTATTTT. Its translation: CASSQGTGGVADTQYF.

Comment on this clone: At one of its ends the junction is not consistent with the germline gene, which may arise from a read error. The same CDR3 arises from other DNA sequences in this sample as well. CDR3 DNA sequence: TGCGCCAGCAGCCAATACGGGGGGACAGGGGAGGAGACCCAGTACTTC. As protein: CASSQYGGTGEETQYF. V gene TRBV7-3 combines with J gene TRBJ2-5; 10 nucleotides align to TRBD1. The germline V gene has CDR1 SGHTA and CDR2 FQGTGA. The CDR3 is made up of 16 amino acids. Filled out from reference TRBV7-3 and TRBJ2-5, the complete variable domain reads GAGVSQTPSNKVTEKGKYVELRCDPISGHTALYWYRQSLGQGPEFLIYFQGTGAADDSGLPNDRFFAVRPEGSVSTLKIQRTERGDSAVYLCASSQYGGTGEETQYFGPGTRLLVL.

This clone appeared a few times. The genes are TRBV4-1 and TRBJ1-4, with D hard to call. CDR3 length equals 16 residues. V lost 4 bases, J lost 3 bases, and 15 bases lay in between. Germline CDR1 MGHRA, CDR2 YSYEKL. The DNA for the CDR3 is TGCGCCAGCAGCCGGGAGAAGGGAACCCCTAATGAAAAACTGTTTTTT. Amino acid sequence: CASSREKGTPNEKLFF.

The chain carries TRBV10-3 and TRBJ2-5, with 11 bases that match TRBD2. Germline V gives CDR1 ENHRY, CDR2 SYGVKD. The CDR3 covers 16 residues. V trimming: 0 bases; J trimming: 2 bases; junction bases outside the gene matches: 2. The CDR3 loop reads CAISESLAGGQETQYF. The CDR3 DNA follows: TGTGCCATCAGTGAGTCCCTAGCGGGGGGTCAAGAGACCCAGTACTTC.

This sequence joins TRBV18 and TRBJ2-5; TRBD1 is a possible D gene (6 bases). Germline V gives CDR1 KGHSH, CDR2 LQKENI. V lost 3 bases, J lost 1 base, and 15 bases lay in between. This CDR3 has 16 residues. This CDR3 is CASSPITGHIQETQYF. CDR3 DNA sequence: TGTGCCAGCTCACCCATTACAGGGCATATCCAAGAGACCCAGTACTTC.

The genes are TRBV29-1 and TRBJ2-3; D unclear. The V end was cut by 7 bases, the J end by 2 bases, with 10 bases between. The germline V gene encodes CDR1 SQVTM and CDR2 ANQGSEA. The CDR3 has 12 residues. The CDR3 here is CSAQSDTDTQYF. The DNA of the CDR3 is TGCAGCGCACAGTCCGACACAGATACGCAGTATTTT.

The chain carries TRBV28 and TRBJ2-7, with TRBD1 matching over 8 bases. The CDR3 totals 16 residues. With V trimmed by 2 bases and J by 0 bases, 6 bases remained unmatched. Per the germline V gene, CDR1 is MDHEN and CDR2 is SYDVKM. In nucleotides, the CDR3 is TGTGCCAGCAGTTTACGACGGACAGGGAACTCCTACGAGCAGTACTTC. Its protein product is CASSLRRTGNSYEQYF.

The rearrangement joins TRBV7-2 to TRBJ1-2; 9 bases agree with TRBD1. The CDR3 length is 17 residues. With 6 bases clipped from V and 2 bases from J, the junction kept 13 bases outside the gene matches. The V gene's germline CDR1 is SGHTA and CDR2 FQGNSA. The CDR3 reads CASRVQGARYTNYGYTF. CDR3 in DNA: TGTGCCAGCAGAGTACAGGGGGCTAGATATACCAACTATGGCTACACCTTC.